The text below deals with one T cell receptor (beta chain). As yet, its antigen is unknown. TCR alpha and beta CDR3 regions were amplified from RNA using iRepertoire nested multiplex PCR. For one-step reverse transcription and amplification, 100-400 ng of tissue mRNA or PBMC total RNA was used. In TCRdb, the multiplex PCR reads were re-called with MiXCR into one record per CDR3 protein. Of 150,000 to 200,000 distinct CDR3 sequences in the sample, around 42% are singletons; the top ten hold around 5%. These data belong to a study of glioma-infiltrating T cells. Regarding the study as a whole: CDR3 overlap between tissue and blood was very small. Tissue-blood divergence was below expectation in non-neoplastic patients, above in gliomas.

The CDR3 has 15 residues. Trimming pared 1 base from V and 4 bases from J, leaving 11 bases between. Germline CDR1 and CDR2: SEHNR and FQNEAQ (reference sequence). The TCR comes from a human donor with low-grade glioma or glioblastoma, undergoing nonglioma brain surgery, or in good health (not recorded which). The material sequenced was glioma tissue, nonneoplastic brain tissue, or PBMCs (not recorded which). The rearrangement links TRBV7-9 to TRBJ1-5; D unclear. This chain's CDR3 is CASSLGYSDNQPQHF. CDR3 DNA: TGTGCCAGCAGCTTAGGATACAGCGATAATCAGCCCCAGCATTTT.